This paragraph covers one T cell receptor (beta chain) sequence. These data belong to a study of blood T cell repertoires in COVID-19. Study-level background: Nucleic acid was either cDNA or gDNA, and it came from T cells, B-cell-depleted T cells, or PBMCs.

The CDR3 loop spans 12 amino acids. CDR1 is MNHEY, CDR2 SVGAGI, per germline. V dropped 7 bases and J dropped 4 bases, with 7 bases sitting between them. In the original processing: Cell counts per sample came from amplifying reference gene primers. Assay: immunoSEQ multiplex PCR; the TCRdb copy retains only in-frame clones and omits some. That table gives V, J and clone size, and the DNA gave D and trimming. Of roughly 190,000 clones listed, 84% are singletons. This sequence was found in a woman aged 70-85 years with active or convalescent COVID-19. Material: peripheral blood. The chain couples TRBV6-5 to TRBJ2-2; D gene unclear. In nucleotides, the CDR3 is TGTGCCAGCACCTCGGGCACCGGGGAGCTGTTTTTT. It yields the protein CASTSGTGELFF.